The clone carrying this T cell receptor (beta chain) appeared many times. The entry originates in a study of response to subunit inactivated influenza vaccine. TCRdb independently ran MiXCR on the RT-PCR reads; one entry per CDR3 protein. The sample consists of about 650,000 distinct CDR3 sequences, about 15% of them appearing once. Germline V gene sequence: CDR1 MNHNS, CDR2 SASEGT. The CDR3 spans 15 residues. V dropped 3 bases and J dropped 4 bases, with 13 bases sitting between them. The receptor was derived from a man in his forties or fifties who received an inactivated influenza vaccine. The chain is built from TRBV6-1 and TRBJ2-1, with no clear D. The sample was PBMCs from blood, taken 14 to 15 days before vaccination. The CDR3 protein is CASSDSYPTYNEQFF. Here the CDR3 DNA reads TGTGCCAGCAGTGACAGTTACCCCACTTACAATGAGCAGTTCTTC.